The present T cell receptor beta chain was sequenced within a study of cytomegalovirus exposure and HLA in healthy donors. Across the study: The early release's HLA-typed donors yielded tens of millions of unique TCRs.

Study conclusions and caveats: Highly shared variants forming one cluster were likely a sequencing artifact. In a later analysis, an Asian-associated ancestry cluster reportedly showed fewer N-insertions than the 666-donor mean.

This PCR relied on a set of 60 Vbeta primers and 13 Jbeta primers. Profiling relied on immunoSEQ multiplex PCR, and the TCRdb table lists in-frame clones only, not all of them. This table holds some 150,000 clones, roughly 80% found once. Points on this clone: The antigen is undetermined. One end of the junction does not line up with germline, which may come from a read error.

The receptor comes from a human donor in good health. The sequenced sample was PBMCs.

The CDR3 DNA reads as TGTTCCAGCAGCTCCCGTTCGAGGAGACAGGGCTCGACCGGGGAGCTGTTTTTT. It codes for CSSSSRSRRQGSTGELFF. The V gene is TRBV7-9, the J gene TRBJ2-2, with 7 bases that match TRBD1. Germline CDR1 SEHNR, CDR2 FQNEAQ (reference sequence). This CDR3 contains 18 residues. Full variable domain (remainder filled in from reference TRBV7-9 and TRBJ2-2): DTGVSQNPRHKITKRGQNVTFRCDPISEHNRLYWYRQTLGQGPEFLTYFQNEAQLEKSRLLSDRFSAERPKGSFSTLEIQRTEQGDSAMYLCSSSSRSRRQGSTGELFFGEGSRLTVL.